A selection of T cell receptor beta chains follows, all from one sample in a study of tumor-infiltrating lymphocytes in localized non-small cell lung cancer. Some clones are missing from TCRdb's copy, which holds only in-frame ones; the method was immunoSEQ multiplex PCR. The sample consists of about 13,000 clones, around 68% of them appearing once. The sequenced material came from lung tumor tissue. The receptor set was obtained from a human donor with non-small cell lung cancer. Each CDR3 is given with its conserved first and last residue. Not every row has a clone size; where given, it reads once, few, many or a size class.

j_gene | v_gene | abundance | CDR3aa
TRBJ1-6 | TRBV4-2 | NA | CASSPKRDYNSPLHF
TRBJ2-1 | TRBV27 | few | CASSLRLAGSNEQFF
TRBJ1-2 | TRBV11-2 | NA | CASSLVAQGIGYTF
TRBJ2-3 | TRBV5-1 | few | CASRPTGGFTQYF
TRBJ1-1 | TRBV5-1 | NA | CASSLEVGTAEAFF
TRBJ2-1 | TRBV19 | few | CASSIGRGGSYNEQFF
TRBJ2-3 | TRBV30 | NA | CAWSQGQGADTQYF
TRBJ2-1 | TRBV30 | NA | CAWSVGGKGANEQFF
TRBJ2-3 | TRBV2 | NA | CASVRDTSTDTQYF
TRBJ2-3 | TRBV7-2 | NA | CASSLVGLSTDTQYF
TRBJ2-5 | TRBV5-1 | NA | CASSSWTSGSETQYF
TRBJ2-5 | TRBV5-4 | NA | CASSLAGRQETQYF
TRBJ2-7 | TRBV2 | NA | CASSGTTSGIYEQYF
TRBJ1-1 | TRBV2 | NA | CASSEAGQGEAFF
TRBJ1-6 | TRBV30 | once | CAWSVLGQAFGSPLHF
TRBJ1-4 | TRBV5-1 | NA | CASREGPGSEKLFF
TRBJ1-2 | TRBV7-2 | NA | CASSPGPTYGYTF